This entry lists 32 T cell receptor beta chains sequenced from one sample in a study of blood T cell repertoires in COVID-19. Clones were sequenced by immunoSEQ multiplex PCR, and TCRdb holds only the in-frame ones, with some missing. The table lists fewer than 200,000 clones, roughly 88% of them singletons. The sample comprised PBMCs or T cells enriched from blood (not recorded which). These receptors were collected from a woman between 18 and 30 years old who had recovered from COVID-19.

The chain uses TRBV28 and TRBJ1-3; 8 bases map to TRBD1. The CDR3 spans 14 residues. Germline lookup yields CDR1 MDHEN and CDR2 SYDVKM. J lost 8 bases, V lost 6 bases, and 9 bases had no gene match. The CDR3 DNA reads TGTGCCAGCAGCACGGCAGGGGGCGTTTACACCATATATTTT. Amino acid sequence: CASSTAGGVYTIYF.

About this clone itself: One end of the junction fails to match germline, which may point to a read error. The chain has TRBV7-7 and TRBJ2-3; 8 nucleotides align to TRBD2. CDR1 is SSHAT, CDR2 FNYEAQ, per germline (reference sequence). The CDR3 is 14 amino acids. The CDR3 coding sequence is TGTGCTAGCAGCTTGAGCGGGGGAGCAGATACGCAGTATTTT. Its translation is CASSLSGGADTQYF.

The chain is built from TRBV25-1 and TRBJ2-3; D remains ambiguous. The CDR3 spans 14 residues. The germline CDR1 and CDR2 sequences are MGHDK and SYGVNS. Trimming stripped 2 bases from V and 3 bases from J, with 9 bases between. The CDR3 is CASSEPYSTDTQYF. The CDR3 nucleotides are TGTGCCAGCAGTGAACCCTACTCTACAGATACGCAGTATTTT. The full variable domain, its missing parts supplied by reference TRBV25-1 and TRBJ2-3, is EADIYQTPRYLVIGTGKKITLECSQTMGHDKMYWYQQDPGMELHLIHYSYGVNSTEKGDLSSESTVSRIRTEHFPLTLESARPSHTSQYLCASSEPYSTDTQYFGPGTRLTVL.

V and J are TRBV6-5 and TRBJ1-4; possible D gene TRBD1, 6 bases. With 7 bases removed from V and 7 bases from J, the gap between germline ends came to 13 bases. Germline loops: CDR1 MNHEY, CDR2 SVGAGI. The CDR3 runs 13 residues. CDR3: CASMGAVGEKLFF. CDR3 coding DNA: TGTGCCAGCATGGGGGCGGTCGGTGAAAAACTGTTTTTT.

This clone was observed a single time. The CDR3 spells CSVQGLGETQYF. The CDR3 nucleotides read TGCAGCGTCCAGGGGCTCGGGGAGACCCAGTACTTC. The J gene is TRBJ2-5, the V gene TRBV29-1, with D perhaps matching TRBD1 (6 bases). This CDR3 contains 12 residues. V lost 6 bases, J lost 5 bases, and 13 bases lay in between. CDR1 and CDR2 from the germline V gene are SQVTM and ANQGSEA.

This chain connects TRBV9 to TRBJ2-7; TRBD2 aligns across 8 bases. V lost 0 bases and J lost 5; bases outside the gene matches: 4. CDR3 length equals 14 residues. CDR1 and CDR2 (germline): SGDLS, YYNGEE. The CDR3 loop reads CASSVGAGGNEQYF. The CDR3 DNA reads as TGTGCCAGCAGCGTAGGGGCGGGAGGAAACGAGCAGTACTTC.

The V gene is TRBV7-8, the J gene TRBJ2-7; perhaps TRBD1 as D (5 bases). Germline CDR1 and CDR2: SGHVS and FQNEAQ. The CDR3 totals 15 residues. Trimming removed 0 bases from V and 3 bases from J, with 12 bases in between. The CDR3 sequence is CASSLALDTDYEQYF. The CDR3 region has the DNA TGTGCCAGCAGCTTAGCGCTGGACACCGACTACGAGCAGTACTTC. Together with reference TRBV7-8 and TRBJ2-7, the CDR3 gives the full variable domain: GAGVSQSPRYKVAKRGQDVALRCDPISGHVSLFWYQQALGQGPEFLTYFQNEAQLDKSGLPSDRFFAERPEGSVSTLKIQRTQQEDSAVYLCASSLALDTDYEQYFGPGTRLTVT.

The CDR3, as DNA: TGTGCCAGCAGACCGGACAGTTTTGGAAACACCATATATTTT. Its translation: CASRPDSFGNTIYF. This chain uses TRBV6-6 with TRBJ1-3, with D possibly being TRBD1 (6 bases). This CDR3 region has 14 residues. V lost 6 bases and J lost 3, with 12 bases in between. CDR1 is MNHNY, CDR2 SVGAGI, per germline (reference sequence).

The chain carries TRBV10-2 and TRBJ1-2; D unclear. Germline lookup yields CDR1 WSHSY and CDR2 SAAADI. This CDR3 has 13 amino acids. Between the trimmed V and J ends, which lost 5 bases and 5 bases, there was a span of 12 bases. CDR3 nucleotides: TGCGCCAGCAGTAACACACTAGATTATGGCTACACCTTC. Its protein is CASSNTLDYGYTF.

The chain recombines TRBV25-1 with TRBJ1-6, with D perhaps matching TRBD1 (5 bases). V shed 2 bases and J shed 7 bases, with 12 bases lying between them. Looked up from germline, CDR1 is MGHDK and CDR2 is SYGVNS. The CDR3 loop spans 15 amino acids. CDR3 loop: CASSEQGLGNSPLHF. DNA for the CDR3: TGTGCCAGCAGTGAACAGGGTCTGGGGAATTCACCCCTCCACTTT. Combining the CDR3 with reference TRBV25-1 and TRBJ1-6 gives the whole variable domain EADIYQTPRYLVIGTGKKITLECSQTMGHDKMYWYQQDPGMELHLIHYSYGVNSTEKGDLSSESTVSRIRTEHFPLTLESARPSHTSQYLCASSEQGLGNSPLHFGNGTRLTVT.

The CDR3, as DNA: TGTGCCAGCACTCTGGGCGTGGTGGCCGGGCAGTATTTT. Its translation: CASTLGVVAGQYF. The V and J genes are TRBV2 and TRBJ2-3; no definite D call. Germline assignment: CDR1 SNHLY and CDR2 FYNNEI. Trimming left V 7 bases short and J 11 bases short, with 19 bases between. CDR3 length: 13 amino acids.

This clone is a singleton in its sample. The rearrangement links TRBV27 to TRBJ2-7, with 8 bases lining up with TRBD2. This CDR3 has 14 residues. The trim removed 2 bases at V and 3 bases at J, leaving 3 bases unmatched. The germline V gene encodes CDR1 MNHEY and CDR2 SMNVEV (reference sequence). CDR3 DNA: TGTGCCAGCAGTTTAACTAGCGGCTTCTACGAGCAGTACTTC. It yields the protein CASSLTSGFYEQYF.

The sample holds one count of this clone. The V call is TRBV7-9, the J call TRBJ1-2, with D possibly being TRBD1 (6 bases). Germline V CDR1 and CDR2: SEHNR, FQNEAQ (reference sequence). V was trimmed by 1 base and J by 7 bases, leaving 19 bases between them. CDR3 length: 16 residues. CDR3 protein: CASSLGGTGSSGGYTF. For the CDR3, the DNA is TGTGCCAGCAGCTTAGGGGGTACAGGGTCGAGTGGTGGCTACACCTTC.

V usage is TRBV5-1 and J usage is TRBJ2-2, with 8 positions matching TRBD1. The CDR3 consists of 16 residues. Germline CDR1 and CDR2: SGHRS and YFSETQ. With V trimmed by 0 bases and J by 1 base, 2 bases remained unmatched. The chain's CDR3 is CASSLDDRGNTGELFF. In DNA, the CDR3 is TGCGCCAGCAGCTTGGACGACAGGGGGAACACCGGGGAGCTGTTTTTT.

The chain employs TRBV6-1 and TRBJ1-2; a weak D match, TRBD1 (5 bases). The germline V gene has CDR1 MNHNS and CDR2 SASEGT. The V gene lost 4 bases and the J gene lost 4 bases, with 19 bases spanning the gap. CDR3 length equals 16 residues. The DNA of the CDR3 is TGTGCCAGCAGTGGACGATTAACAGGCGGACGCTATGGCTACACCTTC. Protein sequence: CASSGRLTGGRYGYTF.

This chain links TRBV7-9 with TRBJ1-5, with 7 bases fitting TRBD1. This CDR3 is 16 amino acids long. From germline, CDR1 is SEHNR and CDR2 FQNEAQ (reference sequence). Trimming took 2 bases from V and 2 from J; bases not matched to a gene: 6. The CDR3 sequence is CASSLWGTARNQPQHF. The CDR3 nucleotides read TGTGCCAGCAGCTTATGGGGGACAGCTCGCAATCAGCCCCAGCATTTT.

This chain links TRBV2 with TRBJ1-1; D call uncertain. Germline CDR1 and CDR2: SNHLY and FYNNEI. Trimming removed 2 bases at V and 1 base at J, with 8 bases between. The CDR3 sequence is 14 residues long. CDR3 DNA sequence: TGTGCCAGCAGTGAAAGCGGCGGGAACACTGAAGCTTTCTTT. This gives the protein CASSESGGNTEAFF.

The table lists this clone with a count of one. The chain couples TRBV6-5 to TRBJ1-4, with no clear D. In germline, CDR1 is MNHEY, CDR2 SVGAGI. V was shortened by 6 bases and J by 0 bases, with 8 bases between the two germline ends. The CDR3 totals 14 residues. CDR3 amino acids: CASSFPATNEKLFF. In DNA form, the CDR3 reads TGTGCCAGCAGCTTCCCCGCAACTAATGAAAAACTGTTTTTT.

The V call is TRBV28, the J call TRBJ1-2; no clear D gene. The germline V gene has CDR1 MDHEN and CDR2 SYDVKM. V shed 3 bases and J shed 8 bases, with 4 bases lying between them. The CDR3 covers 10 residues. The CDR3 nucleotides read TGTGCCAGCAGTTTCGTGGGCTACACCTTC. Translating gives CASSFVGYTF.

CDR3 amino acids: CASSDAGGGAEAFF. The DNA for the CDR3 is TGTGCCAGCAGCGATGCGGGGGGTGGAGCTGAAGCTTTCTTT. This chain connects TRBV7-9 to TRBJ1-1, with D possibly matching TRBD1 (5 bases). Germline assignment: CDR1 SEHNR and CDR2 FQNEAQ (reference sequence). Trimming cost V 5 bases and J 6 bases, with 16 bases left between them. The CDR3 runs to 14 residues.

The J gene is TRBJ2-7, the V gene TRBV6-5; weak D call: TRBD1 (6 bases). The V gene's germline CDR1 is MNHEY and CDR2 SVGAGI. CDR3 size: 12 residues. The V and J ends lost 4 bases and 7 bases respectively, with 11 bases between them. CDR3 protein: CASSSGAREQYF. The CDR3 DNA follows: TGTGCCAGCAGTTCAGGGGCTCGGGAGCAGTACTTC.

The V call is TRBV18, the J call TRBJ1-4, with TRBD1 matching over 9 bases. Trimming at V came to 4 bases and at J to 5 bases, leaving 8 bases not matched to a gene. The CDR3 sequence is 16 residues long. Germline CDR1 and CDR2: KGHSH and LQKENI. The CDR3 sequence: CASSLGTGNWNEKLFF. The CDR3, as DNA: TGTGCCAGCTCACTCGGGACAGGGAATTGGAATGAAAAACTGTTTTTT.

The CDR3 coding sequence is TGTGCCAGCAGCCAATTAGCGGGAGTCGGAACCGGGGAGCTGTTTTTT. As protein: CASSQLAGVGTGELFF. The rearrangement joins TRBV5-4 to TRBJ2-2; TRBD2 agrees at 9 bases. The CDR3 totals 16 residues. Trimming took 4 bases from V and 5 from J; bases not matched to a gene: 9. The germline V gene encodes CDR1 SGHNT and CDR2 YYREEE (reference sequence).

The chain combines TRBV5-1 with TRBJ2-1; 7 bases match TRBD2. Germline CDR1 is SGHRS and CDR2 is YFSETQ. V lost 4 bases and J lost 7; bases outside the gene matches: 5. The CDR3 runs 13 residues. CDR3 bases: TGCGCCAGCAGCGCAAACGGGGGGAATGAGCAGTTCTTC. Residues: CASSANGGNEQFF.

The rearrangement joins TRBV18 to TRBJ2-1, with 12 bases that match TRBD2. CDR1 KGHSH and CDR2 LQKENI come from the germline V gene. The CDR3 runs to 19 residues. The J segment lost 1 base and the V segment lost 5 bases, leaving 12 bases of the junction unmatched. CDR3 in amino acids: CASSTGRLAGGLSYNEQFF. Here the CDR3 DNA reads TGTGCCAGCTCAACTGGAAGGCTAGCGGGGGGGCTATCCTACAATGAGCAGTTCTTC.

The chain couples TRBV2 to TRBJ1-2; 11 bases map to TRBD1. Losses at the gene ends were 3 bases for V and 3 bases for J; bases not matched to a gene: 3. The CDR3 spans 15 residues. Germline lookup yields CDR1 SNHLY and CDR2 FYNNEI. Written as DNA, the CDR3 is TGTGCCAGCAGTGATCGGACAGGGGGCGACTATGGCTACACCTTC. Translating it yields CASSDRTGGDYGYTF.

The chain combines TRBV7-2 with TRBJ2-5; 10 nucleotides agree with TRBD2. The CDR3 contains 13 residues. The germline V gene has CDR1 SGHTA and CDR2 FQGNSA. V was pared by 6 bases and J by 5 bases, with 3 bases of the junction left unmatched. The CDR3 loop reads CASRPSGGETQYF. Written as DNA, the CDR3 is TGTGCCAGCAGACCTAGCGGGGGTGAGACCCAGTACTTC.

This clone was seen once. This CDR3 reads CASSHGGLGNVGTEAFF. The CDR3 DNA reads as TGTGCCAGCAGCCACGGGGGACTGGGCAATGTAGGCACTGAAGCTTTCTTT. The gene calls are TRBV5-4 and TRBJ1-1, with TRBD1 as a possible D gene (5 bases). With 4 bases removed from V and 4 bases from J, the gap between germline ends came to 23 bases. The length of the CDR3 is 17 residues. Germline CDR1 SGHNT, CDR2 YYREEE (reference sequence).

The CDR3 loop is CASSQGQGIRDGYTF. The DNA for the CDR3 is TGTGCCAGCAGCCAAGGACAGGGAATAAGGGATGGCTACACCTTC. The V gene is TRBV3-1 (or the pseudogene TRBV3-2), the J gene TRBJ1-2, with 7 bases identical to TRBD1. The germline CDR1 and CDR2 sequences are LGHDT and YNNKEL (reference sequence). V lost 1 base to trimming and J lost 6 bases; unmatched junction nucleotides: 8. This CDR3 is 15 amino acids long.

This clone was detected only once. The chain uses TRBV6-2 or TRBV6-3 and TRBJ1-1; 7 bases fit TRBD1. This CDR3 contains 17 residues. CDR1 MNHEY and CDR2 SVGEGT come from the germline V gene. After removal of 6 bases from V and 0 bases from J, the junction contained 13 bases not matched to a gene. CDR3 DNA sequence: TGTGCCAGCAGCCGGCTTACAGGGGTTGGGATGAACACTGAAGCTTTCTTT. This gives the protein CASSRLTGVGMNTEAFF.

V gene TRBV19 combines with J gene TRBJ1-2, with D unresolved. The V end was cut by 2 bases, the J end by 1 base, with 8 bases between. Germline V gene data show CDR1 as LNHDA and CDR2 as SQIVND (reference sequence). This CDR3 region has 14 residues. CDR3 residues: CASSIREVNYGYTF. The CDR3 DNA reads as TGTGCCAGTAGTATACGTGAGGTTAACTATGGCTACACCTTC.

This clone turned up a few times. J is TRBJ2-6 and V is TRBV24-1, with D tentatively TRBD1 (6 bases). Germline lookup yields CDR1 KGHDR and CDR2 SFDVKD. There are 16 residues in the CDR3. Trimming shortened V by 5 bases and J by 0 bases, and 10 bases separated the two germline ends. CDR3 amino acids: CATSAKTGSGANVLTF. In DNA form, the CDR3 reads TGTGCCACCAGTGCCAAGACAGGCTCTGGGGCCAACGTCCTGACTTTC.